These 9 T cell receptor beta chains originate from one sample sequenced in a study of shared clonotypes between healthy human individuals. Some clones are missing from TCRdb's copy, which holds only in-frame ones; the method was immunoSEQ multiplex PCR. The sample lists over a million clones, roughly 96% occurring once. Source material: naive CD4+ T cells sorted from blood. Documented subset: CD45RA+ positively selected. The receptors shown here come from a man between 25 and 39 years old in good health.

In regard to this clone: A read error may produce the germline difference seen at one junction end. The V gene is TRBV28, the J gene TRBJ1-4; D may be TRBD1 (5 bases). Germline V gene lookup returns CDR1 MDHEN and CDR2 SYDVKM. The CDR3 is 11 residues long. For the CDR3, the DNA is TGTGCCAGCAGCTCCCTCCGGGACGTCTATTTT. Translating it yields CASSSLRDVYF.

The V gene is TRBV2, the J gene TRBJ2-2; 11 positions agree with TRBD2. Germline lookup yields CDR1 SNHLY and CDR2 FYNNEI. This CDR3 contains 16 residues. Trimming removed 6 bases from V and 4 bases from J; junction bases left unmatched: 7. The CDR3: CASRLTGTSGTGELFF. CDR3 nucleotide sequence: TGTGCCAGCAGACTAACAGGGACTAGCGGCACCGGGGAGCTGTTTTTT.

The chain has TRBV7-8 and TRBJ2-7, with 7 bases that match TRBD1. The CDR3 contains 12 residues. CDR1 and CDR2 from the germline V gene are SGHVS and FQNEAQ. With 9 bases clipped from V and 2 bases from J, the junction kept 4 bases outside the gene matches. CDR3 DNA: TGTGCCAGTGGGGACAGCCCCTACGAGCAGTACTTC. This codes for CASGDSPYEQYF.

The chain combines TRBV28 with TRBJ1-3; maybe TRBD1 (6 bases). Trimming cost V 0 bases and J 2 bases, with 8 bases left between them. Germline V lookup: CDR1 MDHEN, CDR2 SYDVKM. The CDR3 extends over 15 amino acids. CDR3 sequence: CASSLWQGTGNTIYF. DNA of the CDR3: TGTGCCAGCAGTTTATGGCAGGGGACTGGAAACACCATATATTTT.

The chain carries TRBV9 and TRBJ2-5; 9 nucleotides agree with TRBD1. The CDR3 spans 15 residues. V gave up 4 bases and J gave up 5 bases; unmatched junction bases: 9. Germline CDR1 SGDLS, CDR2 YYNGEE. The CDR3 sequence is CASSTRGTGMETQYF. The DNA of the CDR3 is TGTGCCAGCAGCACCCGAGGGACAGGGATGGAGACCCAGTACTTC.

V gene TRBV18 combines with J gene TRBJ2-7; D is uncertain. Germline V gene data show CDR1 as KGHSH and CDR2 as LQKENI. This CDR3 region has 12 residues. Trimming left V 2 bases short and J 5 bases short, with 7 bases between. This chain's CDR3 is CASSPGRNEQYF. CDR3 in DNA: TGTGCCAGCTCACCAGGACGGAACGAGCAGTACTTC.

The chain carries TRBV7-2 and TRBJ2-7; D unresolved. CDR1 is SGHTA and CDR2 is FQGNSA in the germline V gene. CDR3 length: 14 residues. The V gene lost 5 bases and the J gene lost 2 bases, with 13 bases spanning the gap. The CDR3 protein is CASSPSVVPYEQYF. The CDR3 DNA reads TGTGCCAGCAGCCCCTCGGTCGTTCCCTACGAGCAGTACTTC.

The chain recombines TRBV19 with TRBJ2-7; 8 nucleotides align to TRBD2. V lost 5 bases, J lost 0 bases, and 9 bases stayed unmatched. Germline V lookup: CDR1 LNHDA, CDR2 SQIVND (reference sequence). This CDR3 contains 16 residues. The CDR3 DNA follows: TGTGCCAGTAGTTCAGAAGCGGGGACTAGCTCCTACGAGCAGTACTTC. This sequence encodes CASSSEAGTSSYEQYF.

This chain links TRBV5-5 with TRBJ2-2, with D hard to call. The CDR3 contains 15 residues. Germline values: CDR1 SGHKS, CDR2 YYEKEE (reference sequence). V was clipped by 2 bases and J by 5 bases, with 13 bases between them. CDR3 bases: TGTGCCAGCAGCTTAGCTCCTTTTGCAACCGGGGAGCTGTTTTTT. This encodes CASSLAPFATGELFF.